This T cell receptor (beta chain) is drawn from a study of vaccination and CD4 T cells after COVID-19. Study-wide background: Overlapping peptides covering the spike proteins of SARS-CoV-2, HCoV-NL63, HCoV-OC43 and HCoV-229E were added to stimulate cells.

An Oncomine TCR Beta short-read assay was used to sequence the DNA from cultured CD4+ T cells. TCRdb itself ran the PCR reads through MiXCR, one entry per CDR3 protein. The table lists roughly 13,000 distinct CDR3 sequences, about 29% of them singletons. V was shortened by 3 bases and J by 8 bases, with 19 bases between the two germline ends. Germline values: CDR1 MGHDK, CDR2 SYGVNS. The CDR3 runs to 15 residues. Treatment indicated: roughly ten-day PBMC culture with coronavirus spike peptide pools or control peptides (ViraFEST assay). Turning to this clonotype: What it binds is unknown.

This specimen consisted of CD4+ T cells from blood, cultured in vitro, obtained before SARS-CoV-2 vaccination. This chain uses TRBV25-1 with TRBJ1-1; a possible D gene is TRBD1 (5 bases). The source is a human donor who received a COVID-19 vaccine. CDR3 DNA sequence: TGTGCCAGCAGTGAGTGGGGGTCAATAGCTGGGGAAGCTTTCTTT. The encoded protein is CASSEWGSIAGEAFF.